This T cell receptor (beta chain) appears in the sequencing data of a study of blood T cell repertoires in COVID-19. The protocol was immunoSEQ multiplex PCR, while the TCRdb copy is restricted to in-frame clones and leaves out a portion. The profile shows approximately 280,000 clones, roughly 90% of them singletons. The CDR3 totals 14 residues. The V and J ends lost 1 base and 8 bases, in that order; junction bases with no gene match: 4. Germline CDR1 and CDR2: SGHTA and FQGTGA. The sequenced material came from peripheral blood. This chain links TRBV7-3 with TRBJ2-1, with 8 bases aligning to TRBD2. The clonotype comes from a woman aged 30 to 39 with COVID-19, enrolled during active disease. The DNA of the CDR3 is TGTGCCAGCAGCTTAAGAGCGGGAGTACATGAGCAGTTCTTC. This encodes CASSLRAGVHEQFF.